The present T cell receptor beta chain was sequenced within a study of identical twins. The study's findings and limits: For out-of-frame beta sequences, excess twin sharing was weaker. With abundant cord blood beta clonotypes, insertions were fewer; memory repertoires showed no such pattern.

One entry per CDR3 protein, called by TCRdb with MiXCR from the 5' RACE reads. The table includes 1.5 million to 2 million distinct CDR3 sequences, less than 35% detected once. Trimming removed 4 bases at V and 0 bases at J, with 17 bases between. The CDR3 length is 17 residues. Germline V gene sequence: CDR1 MGHRA, CDR2 YSYEKL. In the case of this clonotype: Its antigen is not known.

The clonotype was recovered from a newborn girl in good health. Sequencing was done on a sample of cord blood. This rearrangement joins TRBV4-1 to TRBJ2-3; TRBD2 is a possible D gene (6 bases). CDR3 residues: CASSREGLTASTDTQYF. The DNA for the CDR3 is TGCGCCAGCAGCCGAGAAGGACTAACGGCTAGCACAGATACGCAGTATTTT.